Sequencing of this T cell receptor (beta chain) was carried out in a study of OX40 agonist ivuxolimab in advanced cancers. For the wider study: Ivuxolimab was an agonistic, fully human IgG2 monoclonal antibody directed against OX40 (CD134), a costimulatory receptor. Partial responses occurred in three dose-escalation patients, of whom one had hepatocellular carcinoma and two had cutaneous melanoma. Prior anti-PD-1, anti-PD-L1 or anti-CTLA-4 therapy was permitted, and checkpoint inhibitors had been received by about 44% of dose-escalation patients. The point of sequencing TCRbeta in the periphery was to test whether ivuxolimab changed TCR sequence diversity and drove clonal T-cell expansion. A male proportion of approximately 83% and a mean age of roughly 55 years, ranging from about 20 to 80, were recorded for the dose-escalation cohort. The paper covers the monotherapy dose-escalation part of the phase I ivuxolimab trial, which included N = 52 patients. Intravenous ivuxolimab was administered to patients every 2 weeks at six dose levels: 0.01, 0.1, 0.3, 1.5, 3 and 10 mg/kg. Of the approximately 54 dose-escalation patients, hepatocellular carcinoma was present in around 20, melanoma in around 15, renal cell carcinoma in 9 and head and neck cancer in 9.

The trial excluded patients who had a history of autoimmune disease or were on systemic immunosuppression. Peripheral blood for TCR sequencing was drawn from every dose cohort at baseline, at cycle 4 day 1 and at cycle 7 day 1. Samples came from an open-label, multicenter, first-in-human phase I dose-escalation trial of ivuxolimab. The trial enrolled adults with locally advanced or metastatic head and neck squamous cell, hepatocellular, melanoma or renal cell carcinoma. Before TCR sequencing, CD4+ and CD8+ T cells were separately sorted from peripheral blood. To sequence the TCRbeta CDR3 region, genomic DNA was isolated from the sorted cells. The immunoSEQ Assay was used to sequence the TCRbeta CDR3 regions. TCRdb carries this immuneACCESS record with in-frame sequences only. Its versions omit some clonotypes, under half of them owing to an unresolved V gene in the studies checked, with the rest unexplained. The sample table shows around 77,000 clones, and around 90% are seen once. The ten largest clones take up less than 6% of the sample.

Concerning this clone: Its specific antigen is unknown. The record has no base qualities; no much larger clone is one base away.

The full study reports these points: Low levels of normalized T-cell clonal expansion were also shown by some nonresponding patients. After ivuxolimab, CD8+ T cells had more expanded clones than CD4+ T cells on average. In partial responders in the 0.1-3.0 mg/kg groups, normalized peripheral clonal expansion was found to be among the lowest, especially among CD8+ T cells. Clonal expansion of both CD4+ and CD8+ blood T cells was observed from baseline to week 6 at doses 0.1 to 3.0 mg/kg. Which antigens the clonally expanded peripheral T cells were specific for was not determined.

Deletion took 3 bases off V and 10 bases off J, with a span of 18 bases between the germline ends. Reading from cysteine to phenylalanine, the CDR3 counts 14 amino acids. The CDR3 DNA has 42 bases and is translated from base 1. The germline V gene (reference sequence) specifies MNHEY as CDR1 and SMNVEV as CDR2. This receptor chain uses TRBV27 and TRBJ1-2; there is no confident call for the D gene. The receptor's source is an adult with an advanced solid tumor such as melanoma, head and neck, liver or kidney cancer. Sequenced here: CD4+ or CD8+ T cells sorted from blood, sampled in a trial of the OX40 agonist ivuxolimab. The sequenced DNA: TGTGCCAGCAGTTTCTCCCCGGGCTCCCCATACTACACCTTC. Its protein reads: CASSFSPGSPYYTF.